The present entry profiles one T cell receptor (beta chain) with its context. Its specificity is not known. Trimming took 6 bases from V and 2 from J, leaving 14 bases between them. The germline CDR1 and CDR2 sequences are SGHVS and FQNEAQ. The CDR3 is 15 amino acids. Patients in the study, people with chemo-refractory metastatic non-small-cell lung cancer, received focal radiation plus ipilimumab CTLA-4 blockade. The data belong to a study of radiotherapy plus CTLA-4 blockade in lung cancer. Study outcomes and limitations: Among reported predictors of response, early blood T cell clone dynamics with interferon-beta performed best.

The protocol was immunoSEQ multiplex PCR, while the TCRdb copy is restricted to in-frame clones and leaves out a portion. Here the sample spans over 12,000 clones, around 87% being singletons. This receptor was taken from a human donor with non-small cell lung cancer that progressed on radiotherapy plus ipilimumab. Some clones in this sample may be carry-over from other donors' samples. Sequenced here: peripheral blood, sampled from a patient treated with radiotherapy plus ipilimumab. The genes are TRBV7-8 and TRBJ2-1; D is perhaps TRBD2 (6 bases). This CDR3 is CASSSHWGAYNEQFF. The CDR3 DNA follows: TGTGCCAGCAGTAGCCATTGGGGGGCCTACAATGAGCAGTTCTTC. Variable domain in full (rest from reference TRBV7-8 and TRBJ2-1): GAGVSQSPRYKVAKRGQDVALRCDPISGHVSLFWYQQALGQGPEFLTYFQNEAQLDKSGLPSDRFFAERPEGSVSTLKIQRTQQEDSAVYLCASSSHWGAYNEQFFGPGTRLTVL.